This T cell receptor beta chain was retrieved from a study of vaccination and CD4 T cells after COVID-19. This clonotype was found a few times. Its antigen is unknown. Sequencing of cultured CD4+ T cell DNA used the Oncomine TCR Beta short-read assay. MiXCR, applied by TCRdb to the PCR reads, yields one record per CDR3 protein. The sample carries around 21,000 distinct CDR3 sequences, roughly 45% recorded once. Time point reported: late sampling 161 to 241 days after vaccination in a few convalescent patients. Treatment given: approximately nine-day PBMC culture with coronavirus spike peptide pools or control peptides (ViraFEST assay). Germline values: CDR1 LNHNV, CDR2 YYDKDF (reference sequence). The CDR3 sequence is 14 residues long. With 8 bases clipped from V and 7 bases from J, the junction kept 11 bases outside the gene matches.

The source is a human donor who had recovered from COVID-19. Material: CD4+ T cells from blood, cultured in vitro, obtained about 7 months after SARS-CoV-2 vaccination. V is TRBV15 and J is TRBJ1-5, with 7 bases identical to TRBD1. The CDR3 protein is CATSGTVSSQPQHF. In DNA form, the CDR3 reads TGTGCCACCTCCGGGACAGTCTCTAGCCAGCCCCAGCATTTT.